This T cell receptor (beta chain) derives from a study of T cell responses to AZD1222 COVID-19 vaccine. Germline V CDR1 and CDR2: SGHDT, YYEEEE. Deletions cut 0 bases from V and 6 bases from J, with 19 bases between. CDR3 size: 18 residues. Method: immunoSEQ multiplex PCR; TCRdb's copy keeps in-frame clones and lacks some. Seen here are 110,000 or so clones, about nine tenths observed once, and the top ten hold about 5.2%. The chain recombines TRBV5-6 with TRBJ1-6, with D hard to call. This sample comprised peripheral blood, obtained on day 0 of AZD1222 vaccination. This receptor was taken from an adult in good health. CDR3 amino acids: CASSLADSPLPLNSPLHF. The CDR3 nucleotides read TGTGCCAGCAGCTTGGCGGATTCGCCTCTCCCTCTTAATTCACCCCTCCACTTT.